Listed below are T cell receptor beta chains from one sample, sequenced in a study of blood T cell repertoires in COVID-19. The assay was immunoSEQ multiplex PCR, and TCRdb's table has in-frame clones only and misses some. The table includes over 300,000 clones, 70% to 90% detected once. The source material was PBMCs or T cells enriched from blood (not recorded which). Receptor source: a woman aged 25 to 45 with acute COVID-19. The CDR3 runs from the conserved cysteine through the conserved F or W. The D gene is left open where the match is weak. A clone size is listed for some rows: how often the clone was seen (once, few, many), or a class if it is expanded.

NA,TRBV7-9,TRBJ1-5,NA,13,CASSSGGYQPQHF,TGTGCCAGCAGCTCTGGAGGCTATCAGCCCCAGCATTTT
few,TRBV7-2,TRBJ1-2,NA,13,CASSPGLLYGYTF,TGTGCCAGCAGCCCGGGACTGCTATATGGCTACACCTTC
NA,TRBV11-2,TRBJ1-4,TRBD1,16,CASSLGRQGNIEKLFF,TGTGCCAGCAGCTTAGGCCGACAGGGGAATATAGAAAAACTGTTTTTT
NA,TRBV7-6,TRBJ1-6,NA,13,CASSLNRDSPLHF,TGTGCCAGCAGCTTAAACAGGGATTCACCCCTCCACTTT
NA,TRBV30,TRBJ1-6,NA,16,CAWSVRVSSYNSPLHF,TGTGCCTGGAGTGTACGGGTTAGCTCCTATAATTCACCCCTCCACTTT
NA,TRBV21-1,TRBJ2-7,NA,13,CASSKEQTYEQYF,TGTGCCAGCAGCAAGGAACAGACATACGAGCAGTACTTC
few,TRBV11-2,TRBJ1-4,NA,17,CASSLDWGGATNEKLFF,TGTGCCAGCAGCTTAGATTGGGGCGGGGCAACTAATGAAAAACTGTTTTTT
NA,TRBV4-1,TRBJ1-3,NA,19,CASSPTGISQWYTGNTIYF,TGCGCCAGCAGTCCGACAGGCATTAGTCAGTGGTACACTGGAAACACCATATATTTT
NA,TRBV10-3,TRBJ2-7,NA,12,CAIRSGPYEQYF,TGTGCCATCAGGTCAGGGCCCTACGAGCAGTACTTC
NA,TRBV20-1,TRBJ1-1,TRBD1,11,CSARPETGVFF,TGCAGTGCCCGACCGGAGACAGGGGTTTTCTTT
NA,TRBV5-6,TRBJ2-3,TRBD2,16,CASSLVGAGVTDTQYF,TGTGCCAGCAGCTTGGTCGGGGCGGGGGTCACAGATACGCAGTATTTT
NA,TRBV10-3,TRBJ2-3,TRBD2,16,CAISATSAESTDTQYF,TGTGCCATCAGTGCAACTAGCGCAGAGAGCACAGATACGCAGTATTTT
few,TRBV30,TRBJ1-3,NA,12,CAWSAGGNTIYF,TGTGCCTGGAGTGCAGGTGGAAACACCATATATTTT
NA,TRBV6-4,TRBJ1-1,TRBD1,13,CASSDYRGTEAFF,TGTGCCAGCAGTGACTACAGGGGAACTGAAGCTTTCTTT
NA,TRBV28,TRBJ1-2,NA,12,CASSKFPDGYTF,TGTGCCAGCAGTAAATTTCCGGATGGCTACACCTTC
NA,TRBV18,TRBJ2-2,NA,16,CASSPPQVIPTGELFF,TGTGCCAGCTCACCACCTCAGGTTATTCCGACCGGGGAGCTGTTTTTT
NA,TRBV12-3/TRBV12-4,TRBJ2-5,NA,12,CASRSGSETQYF,TGTGCCAGCAGATCAGGGTCGGAGACCCAGTACTTC
NA,TRBV19,TRBJ2-1,NA,13,CASRIDWDNEQFF,TGTGCCAGTAGGATCGACTGGGACAATGAGCAGTTCTTC
NA,TRBV7-9,TRBJ1-2,NA,14,CASSPRQEVYGYTF,TGTGCCAGCAGCCCTAGACAGGAGGTATATGGCTACACCTTC
NA,TRBV9,TRBJ2-3,NA,14,CASSVGSGTDTQYF,TGTGCCAGCAGCGTAGGGTCCGGGACAGATACGCAGTATTTT
NA,TRBV19,TRBJ1-2,NA,15,CASSVGLGGNYGYTF,TGTGCCAGTAGTGTCGGACTGGGAGGGAACTATGGCTACACCTTC
NA,TRBV7-2,TRBJ2-6,NA,15,CASSLVVVPTGVLTF,TGTGCCAGCAGCTTAGTGGTGGTCCCAACAGGCGTCCTGACTTTC
NA,TRBV5-1,TRBJ1-4,NA,14,CASSSDWPREKLFF,TGCGCCAGCAGCTCGGACTGGCCCCGGGAAAAACTGTTTTTT
once,TRBV1,TRBJ2-3,NA,14,CTSSQAKVAGEKYF,TGCACCAGCAGCCAAGCTAAAGTAGCGGGGGAGAAGTATTTT
once,TRBV19,TRBJ1-1,NA,14,CASSILGGGTEAFF,TGTGCCAGTAGTATCTTGGGGGGGGGCACTGAAGCTTTCTTT
NA,TRBV6-2/TRBV6-3,TRBJ2-7,TRBD1,15,CASSDPGQGLYEQYF,TGTGCCAGCAGTGACCCGGGACAGGGCCTCTACGAGCAGTACTTC
NA,TRBV2,TRBJ1-4,NA,15,CASSAQTALNEKLFF,TGTGCCAGCAGTGCCCAGACAGCGCTAAATGAAAAACTGTTTTTT
NA,TRBV19,TRBJ2-7,NA,15,CASSASRRSSYEQYF,TGTGCCAGTAGTGCCTCCAGGCGTAGCTCCTACGAGCAGTACTTC
NA,TRBV6-5,TRBJ1-1,TRBD1,14,CASTLGQGNTEAFF,TGTGCCAGCACCCTGGGACAGGGGAACACTGAAGCTTTCTTT
NA,TRBV12-3/TRBV12-4,TRBJ2-7,NA,12,CASSLDYYEQYF,TGTGCCAGCAGTTTAGATTACTACGAGCAGTACTTC
NA,TRBV10-2,TRBJ1-1,NA,14,CASSRLGRGTEAFF,TGCGCCAGCAGCCGTCTAGGGAGGGGCACTGAAGCTTTCTTT
NA,TRBV7-2,TRBJ1-2,NA,13,CASSLGQGNGYTF,TGTGCCAGCAGCTTAGGTCAGGGAAATGGCTACACCTTC
once,TRBV2,TRBJ1-5,TRBD1,15,CASSAGTGGRQPQHF,TGTGCCAGCAGTGCCGGGACAGGGGGCCGGCAGCCCCAGCATTTT
NA,TRBV30,TRBJ1-3,NA,12,CAWSGTAGAIYF,TGTGCCTGGAGCGGGACCGCGGGGGCCATATATTTT
NA,TRBV29-1,TRBJ2-3,NA,14,CSVGAYTSTDTQYF,TGCAGCGTTGGTGCTTACACAAGCACAGATACGCAGTATTTT
NA,TRBV13,TRBJ2-7,TRBD1,15,CASSLLGQGSLEQYF,TGTGCCAGCAGCTTGCTAGGACAGGGGTCGCTCGAGCAGTACTTC
NA,TRBV2,TRBJ1-6,NA,15,CASSERSLGNSPLHF,TGTGCCAGCAGTGAACGGAGCCTCGGAAATTCACCCCTCCACTTT
NA,TRBV4-3,TRBJ1-3,NA,13,CASSQDVGDTIYF,TGCGCCAGCAGCCAAGATGTCGGAGACACCATATATTTT
NA,TRBV19,TRBJ1-6,NA,14,CASSIRGNNSPLHF,TGTGCCAGTAGTATCAGGGGTAATAATTCACCCCTCCACTTT
once,TRBV19,TRBJ1-4,NA,15,CASRPQGTNLEKLFF,TGTGCCAGTAGGCCCCAGGGGACAAACCTTGAAAAACTGTTTTTT
NA,TRBV18,TRBJ2-6,TRBD2,17,CASSPAGRGSGANVLTF,TGTGCCAGCTCACCGGCAGGGAGGGGCTCTGGGGCCAACGTCCTGACTTTC
NA,TRBV14,TRBJ2-1,NA,12,CASSQDTASPFF,TGTGCCAGCAGCCAAGATACGGCTAGCCCGTTCTTC
NA,TRBV18,TRBJ2-1,TRBD1,13,CASSPGTGRGQFF,TGTGCCAGCTCACCCGGGACAGGTCGTGGGCAGTTCTTC
NA,TRBV4-3,TRBJ1-2,TRBD1,16,CASSQDPGDRGYGYTF,TGCGCCAGCAGCCAAGATCCAGGGGACAGGGGCTATGGCTACACCTTC
once,TRBV6-5,TRBJ1-2,NA,15,CASRLGASSNYGYTF,TGTGCCAGCAGGCTGGGGGCATCCTCTAACTATGGCTACACCTTC
NA,TRBV9,TRBJ1-2,TRBD1,17,CASSGEQGAPRFIGYTF,TGTGCCAGCAGCGGAGAACAGGGGGCGCCTAGATTCATTGGCTACACCTTC
NA,TRBV3-1/TRBV3-2,TRBJ1-6,NA,16,CASSPRGHLFGAPLHF,TGTGCCAGCAGCCCCCGGGGACATTTATTCGGTGCACCCCTCCACTTT
NA,TRBV7-9,TRBJ1-5,NA,14,CASSSGGGNQPQHF,TGTGCCAGCAGCTCCGGGGGGGGCAATCAGCCCCAGCATTTT
NA,TRBV11-2,TRBJ1-2,NA,12,CASSPRLRGYTF,TGTGCCAGCAGCCCCAGGCTTAGGGGCTACACCTTC
few,TRBV19,TRBJ2-3,TRBD2,16,CASSIGRAGREDTQYF,TGTGCCAGTAGTATAGGCAGGGCGGGGAGGGAAGATACGCAGTATTTT